This T cell receptor (beta chain) was recorded in a study of blood T cell repertoires in COVID-19. Study in general: Whether acute or convalescent, the COVID-19 samples came from the United States, Italy and Spain. In each case, the material was cDNA or gDNA derived from T cells, B-cell-depleted T cells, or PBMCs.

The germline gives CDR1 SNHLY, CDR2 FYNNEI. The CDR3 length is 12 residues. With respect to this clone: The junction departs from germline at one end; a sequencing error may be responsible.

As processed by the authors: Amplifying reference gene primers gave estimates of nucleated cell counts. Profiled with immunoSEQ multiplex PCR; TCRdb holds only in-frame clones, not every one. The DNA was the basis for D and trimming; V, J and clone size are from that table. The sample lists around 160,000 clones, about 86% occurring once. Sequenced input: peripheral blood. The chain joins TRBV2 to TRBJ2-1, with 9 bases lining up with TRBD2. The clonotype was recovered from a man aged 18 to 30 with acute or convalescent COVID-19. As DNA, the CDR3 is TGTGCCAGCAGTCCCGGGCTAGCGGGGACGGTCTTC. Translating it yields CASSPGLAGTVF.